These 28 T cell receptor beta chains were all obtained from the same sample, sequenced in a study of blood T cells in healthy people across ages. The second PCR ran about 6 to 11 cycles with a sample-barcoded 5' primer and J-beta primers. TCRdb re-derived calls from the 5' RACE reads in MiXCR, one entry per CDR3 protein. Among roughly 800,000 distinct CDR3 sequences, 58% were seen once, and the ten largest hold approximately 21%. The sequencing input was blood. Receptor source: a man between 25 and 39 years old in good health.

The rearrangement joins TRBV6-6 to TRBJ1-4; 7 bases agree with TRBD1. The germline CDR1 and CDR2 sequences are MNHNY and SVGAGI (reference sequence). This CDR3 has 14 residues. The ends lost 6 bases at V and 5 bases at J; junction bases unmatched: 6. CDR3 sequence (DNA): TGTGCCAGCAGACATGGGACAGCAAATGAAAAACTGTTTTTT. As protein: CASRHGTANEKLFF.

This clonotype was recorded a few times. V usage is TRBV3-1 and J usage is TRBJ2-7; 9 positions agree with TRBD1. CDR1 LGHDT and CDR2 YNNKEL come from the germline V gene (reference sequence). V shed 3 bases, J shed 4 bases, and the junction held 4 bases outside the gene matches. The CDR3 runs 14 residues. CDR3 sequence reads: CASSQAGTGYEQYF. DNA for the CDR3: TGTGCCAGCAGCCAGGCCGGGACAGGGTACGAGCAGTACTTC.

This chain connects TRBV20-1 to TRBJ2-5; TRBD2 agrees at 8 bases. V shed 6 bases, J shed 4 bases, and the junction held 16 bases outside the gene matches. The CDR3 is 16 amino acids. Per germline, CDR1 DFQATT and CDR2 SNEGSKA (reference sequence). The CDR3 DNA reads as TGCAGTGCCCTTCCCCCTCTAGCCGGGGGGGTAGAGACCCAGTACTTC. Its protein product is CSALPPLAGGVETQYF.

CDR3 sequence (DNA): TGTGCCAGCAGTTCCCATACAGGGCGCGAGCAGTACTTC. This codes for CASSSHTGREQYF. The chain employs TRBV28 and TRBJ2-4; D perhaps matches TRBD1 (6 bases). The DNA end favors TRBJ2-7, so the J call may be wrong. The CDR3 spans 13 residues. Germline CDR1 reads MDHEN; CDR2 reads SYDVKM.

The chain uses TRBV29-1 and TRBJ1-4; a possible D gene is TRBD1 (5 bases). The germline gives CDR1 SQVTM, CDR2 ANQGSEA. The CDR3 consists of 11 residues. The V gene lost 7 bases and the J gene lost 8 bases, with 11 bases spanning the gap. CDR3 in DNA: TGCAGCGGGGGCCTGGGCGAAAAACTGTTTTTT. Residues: CSGGLGEKLFF.

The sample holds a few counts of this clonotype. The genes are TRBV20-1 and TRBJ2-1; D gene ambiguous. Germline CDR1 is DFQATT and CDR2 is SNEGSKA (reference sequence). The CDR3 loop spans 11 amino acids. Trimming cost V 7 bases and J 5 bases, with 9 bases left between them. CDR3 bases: TGCAGTGTCTACCCGAACAATGAGCAGTTCTTC. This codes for CSVYPNNEQFF.

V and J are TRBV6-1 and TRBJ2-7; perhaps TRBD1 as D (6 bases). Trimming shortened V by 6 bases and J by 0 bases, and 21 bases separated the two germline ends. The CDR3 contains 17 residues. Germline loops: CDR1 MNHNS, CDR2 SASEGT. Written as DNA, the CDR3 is TGTGCCAGCAGCCGAGTCAAGGACAGCGTCAGCTCCTACGAGCAGTACTTC. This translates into CASSRVKDSVSSYEQYF.

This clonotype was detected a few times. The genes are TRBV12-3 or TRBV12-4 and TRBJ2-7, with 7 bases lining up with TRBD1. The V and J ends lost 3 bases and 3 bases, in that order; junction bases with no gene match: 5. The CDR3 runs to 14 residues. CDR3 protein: CASSLGDSDYEQYF. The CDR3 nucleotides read TGTGCCAGCAGTTTGGGGGACAGCGACTACGAGCAGTACTTC.

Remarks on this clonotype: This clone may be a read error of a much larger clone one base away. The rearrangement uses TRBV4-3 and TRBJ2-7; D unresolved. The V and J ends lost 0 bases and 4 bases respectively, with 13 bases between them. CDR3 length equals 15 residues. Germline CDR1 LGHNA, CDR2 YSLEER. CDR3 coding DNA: TGCGCCAGCAGCCAAGAAAGACTCCCCCGGTACGAGCAGTACTTC. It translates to CASSQERLPRYEQYF.

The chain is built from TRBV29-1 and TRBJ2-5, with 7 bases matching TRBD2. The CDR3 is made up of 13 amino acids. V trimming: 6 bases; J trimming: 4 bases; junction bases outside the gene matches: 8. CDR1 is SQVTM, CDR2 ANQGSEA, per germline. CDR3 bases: TGCAGCGTGCCCCGGGGGGAAGGAGAGACCCAGTACTTC. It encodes CSVPRGEGETQYF.

The CDR3 sequence is CATGIRRSPLHF. CDR3 DNA sequence: TGTGCCACCGGAATTAGGAGGTCACCCCTCCACTTT. The genes are TRBV15 and TRBJ1-6; no reliable D call. CDR1 and CDR2 from the germline V gene are LNHNV and YYDKDF (reference sequence). The CDR3 loop spans 12 amino acids. The V end lost 8 bases, the J end lost 10 bases, and 12 bases lay between the germline ends.

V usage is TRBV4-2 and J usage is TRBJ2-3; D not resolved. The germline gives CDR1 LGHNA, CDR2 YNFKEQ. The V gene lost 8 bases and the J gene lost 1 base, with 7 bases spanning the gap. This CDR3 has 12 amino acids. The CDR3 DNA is TGTGCCAGCTTGGGTGGCACAGATACGCAGTATTTT. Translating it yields CASLGGTDTQYF.

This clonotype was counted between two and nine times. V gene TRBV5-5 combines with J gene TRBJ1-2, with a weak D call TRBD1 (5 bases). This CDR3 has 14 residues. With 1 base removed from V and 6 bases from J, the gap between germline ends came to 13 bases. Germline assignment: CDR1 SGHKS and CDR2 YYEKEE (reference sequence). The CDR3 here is CASSLNTGTDGYTF. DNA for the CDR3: TGTGCCAGCAGCTTGAATACCGGGACTGATGGCTACACCTTC.

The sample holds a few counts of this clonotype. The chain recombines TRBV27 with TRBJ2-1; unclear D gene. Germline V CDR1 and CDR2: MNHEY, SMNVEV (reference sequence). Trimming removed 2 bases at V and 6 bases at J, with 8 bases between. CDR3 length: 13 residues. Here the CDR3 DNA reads TGTGCCAGCAGTTTACAGGCTACCAATGAGCAGTTCTTC. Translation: CASSLQATNEQFF.

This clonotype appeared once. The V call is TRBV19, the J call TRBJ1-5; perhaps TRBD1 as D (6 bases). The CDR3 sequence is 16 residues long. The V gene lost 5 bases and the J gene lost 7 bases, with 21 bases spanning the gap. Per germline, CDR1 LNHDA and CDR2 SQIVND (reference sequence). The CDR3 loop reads CASSRFQGAGGQPQHF. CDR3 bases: TGTGCCAGTAGTCGCTTCCAGGGCGCCGGGGGCCAGCCCCAGCATTTT.

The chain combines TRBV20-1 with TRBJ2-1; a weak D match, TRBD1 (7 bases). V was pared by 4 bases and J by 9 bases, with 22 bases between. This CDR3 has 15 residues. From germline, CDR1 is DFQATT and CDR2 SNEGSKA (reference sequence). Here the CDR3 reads CSAKRQGLTGSEQFF. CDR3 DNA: TGCAGTGCTAAGAGACAGGGACTTACGGGAAGTGAGCAGTTCTTC.

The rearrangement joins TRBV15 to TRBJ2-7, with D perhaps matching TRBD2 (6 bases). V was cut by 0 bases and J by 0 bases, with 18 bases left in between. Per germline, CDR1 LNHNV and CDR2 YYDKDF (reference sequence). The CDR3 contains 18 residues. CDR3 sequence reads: CATSRELAETYSSYEQYF. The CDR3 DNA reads TGTGCCACCAGCAGAGAATTAGCGGAGACATACAGCTCCTACGAGCAGTACTTC.

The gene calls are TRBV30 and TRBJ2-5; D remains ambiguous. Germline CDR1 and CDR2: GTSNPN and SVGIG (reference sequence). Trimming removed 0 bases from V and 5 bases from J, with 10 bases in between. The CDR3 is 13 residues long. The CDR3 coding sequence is TGTGCCTGGAGTGTTAATCTACCGGAGACCCAGTACTTC. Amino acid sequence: CAWSVNLPETQYF.

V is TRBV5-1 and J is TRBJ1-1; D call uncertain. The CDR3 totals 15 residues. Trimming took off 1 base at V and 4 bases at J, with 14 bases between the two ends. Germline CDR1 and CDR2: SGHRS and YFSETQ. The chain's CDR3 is CASSLTGTFSTEAFF. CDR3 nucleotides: TGCGCCAGCAGCTTGACGGGAACGTTCAGCACTGAAGCTTTCTTT.

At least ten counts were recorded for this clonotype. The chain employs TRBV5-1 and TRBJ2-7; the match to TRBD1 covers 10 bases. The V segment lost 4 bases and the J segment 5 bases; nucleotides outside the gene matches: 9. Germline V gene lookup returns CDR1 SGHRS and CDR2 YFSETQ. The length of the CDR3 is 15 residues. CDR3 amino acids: CASSPSDRGINEQYF. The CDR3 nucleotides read TGCGCCAGCAGCCCTTCGGACAGGGGGATTAACGAGCAGTACTTC.

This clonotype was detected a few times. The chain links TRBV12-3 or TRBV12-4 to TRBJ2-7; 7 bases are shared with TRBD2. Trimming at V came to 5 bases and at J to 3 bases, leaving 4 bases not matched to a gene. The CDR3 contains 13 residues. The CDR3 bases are TGTGCCAGCAGTCCCCGGGAGGTCTACGAGCAGTACTTC. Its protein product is CASSPREVYEQYF.

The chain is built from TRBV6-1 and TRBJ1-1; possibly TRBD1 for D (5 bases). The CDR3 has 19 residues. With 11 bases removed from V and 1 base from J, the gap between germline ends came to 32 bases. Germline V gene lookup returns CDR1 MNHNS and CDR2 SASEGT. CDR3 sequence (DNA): TGTGCCCGTATTAGTTACCGACAGCCACAAAAGAGCCCGAACACTGAAGCTTTCTTT. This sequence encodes CARISYRQPQKSPNTEAFF.

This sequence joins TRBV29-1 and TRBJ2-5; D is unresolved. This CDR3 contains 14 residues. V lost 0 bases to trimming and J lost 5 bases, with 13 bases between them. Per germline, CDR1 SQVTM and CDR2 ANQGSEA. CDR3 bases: TGCAGCGTTGAAGACCCCACGAGCCGGGAGACCCAGTACTTC. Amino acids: CSVEDPTSRETQYF.

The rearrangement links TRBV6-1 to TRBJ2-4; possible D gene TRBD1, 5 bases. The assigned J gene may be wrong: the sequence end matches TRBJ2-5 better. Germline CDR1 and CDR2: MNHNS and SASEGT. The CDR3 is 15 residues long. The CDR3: CASSEGQGWRETQYF. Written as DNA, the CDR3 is TGTGCCAGCAGTGAAGGGCAGGGTTGGAGAGAGACCCAGTACTTC.

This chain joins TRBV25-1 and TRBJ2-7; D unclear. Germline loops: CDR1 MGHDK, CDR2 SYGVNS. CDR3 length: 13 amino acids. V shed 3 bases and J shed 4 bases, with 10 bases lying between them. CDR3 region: CASSETMGYEQYF. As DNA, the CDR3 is TGTGCCAGCAGTGAGACCATGGGTTACGAGCAGTACTTC.

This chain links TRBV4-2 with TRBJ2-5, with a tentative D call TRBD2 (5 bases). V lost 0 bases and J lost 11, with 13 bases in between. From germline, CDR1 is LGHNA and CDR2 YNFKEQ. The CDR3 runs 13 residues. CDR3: CASSQDKYWEQYF. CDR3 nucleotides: TGTGCCAGCAGCCAAGATAAGTACTGGGAGCAGTACTTC.

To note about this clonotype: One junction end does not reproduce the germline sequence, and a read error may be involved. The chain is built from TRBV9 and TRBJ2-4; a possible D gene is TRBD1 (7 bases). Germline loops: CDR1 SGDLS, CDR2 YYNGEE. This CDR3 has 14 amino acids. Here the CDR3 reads CASSRAGGPNIQYF. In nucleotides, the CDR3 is TGCGCCAGCAGCCGGGCAGGGGGGCCAAACATTCAGTACTTC.

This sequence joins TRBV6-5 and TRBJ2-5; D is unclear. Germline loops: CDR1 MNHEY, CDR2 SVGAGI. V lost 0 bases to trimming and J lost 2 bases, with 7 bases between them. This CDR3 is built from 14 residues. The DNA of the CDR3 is TGTGCCAGCAGTTACTCGACGGCTCAAGAGACCCAGTACTTC. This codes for CASSYSTAQETQYF.